The 25 T cell receptor beta chains presented below share a single source sample, sequenced in a study of blood T cell repertoires in COVID-19. Only in-frame clones appear in the TCRdb table, and some are missing; sequencing was by immunoSEQ multiplex PCR. The sample carries 75,000 to 100,000 clones, 81% recorded once. Sequenced sample: peripheral blood. These receptors were obtained from a man aged 55 to 70 with acute or convalescent COVID-19.

This chain connects TRBV2 to TRBJ1-4; TRBD1 matches at 8 bases. The CDR3 extends over 14 amino acids. CDR1 and CDR2 (germline): SNHLY, FYNNEI. V lost 7 bases to trimming and J lost 8 bases; unmatched junction nucleotides: 9. This CDR3 is CASIPTGGREKLFF. CDR3 coding DNA: TGTGCCAGCATTCCCACAGGGGGTAGAGAAAAACTGTTTTTT. Complete variable domain (other parts from reference TRBV2 and TRBJ1-4): EPEVTQTPSHQVTQMGQEVILRCVPISNHLYFYWYRQILGQKVEFLVSFYNNEISEKSEIFDDQFSVERPDGSNFTLKIRSTKLEDSAMYFCASIPTGGREKLFFGSGTQLSVL.

The V and J genes are TRBV28 and TRBJ2-5, with D maybe TRBD2 (5 bases). Germline assignment: CDR1 MDHEN and CDR2 SYDVKM. Between the trimmed V and J ends, which lost 2 bases and 5 bases, there was a span of 9 bases. This CDR3 comprises 13 residues. Here the CDR3 reads CASSLEIAETQYF. CDR3 DNA sequence: TGTGCCAGCAGTTTAGAAATAGCGGAGACCCAGTACTTC. Full variable domain (remainder filled in from reference TRBV28 and TRBJ2-5): DVKVTQSSRYLVKRTGEKVFLECVQDMDHENMFWYRQDPGLGLRLIYFSYDVKMKEKGDIPEGYSVSREKKERFSLILESASTNQTSMYLCASSLEIAETQYFGPGTRLLVL.

This chain links TRBV12-1 with TRBJ2-2; the tabulated D call, TRBD1, remains unverified against the DNA. TRBV12-1 is a listed pseudogene. This CDR3 comprises 17 residues. CDR3 residues: CASSSDCRTGSTGELFF. CDR3 sequence (DNA): TGTGCCAGCAGCTCCGATTGTCGGACAGGGTCAACCGGGGAGCTGTTTTTT.

The chain combines TRBV15 with TRBJ1-1; no clear D gene. The germline gives CDR1 LNHNV, CDR2 YYDKDF (reference sequence). V lost 3 bases and J 4 bases, leaving 9 bases between the germline ends. This CDR3 is 13 amino acids long. CDR3 bases: TGTGCCACCAGCAGGGTAGTTAGCACTGAAGCTTTCTTT. Translated: CATSRVVSTEAFF.

The chain has TRBV12-3 or TRBV12-4 and TRBJ2-5; D perhaps matches TRBD2 (5 bases). This CDR3 contains 13 residues. The V and J ends lost 3 bases and 3 bases respectively, with 8 bases between them. CDR3 region: CASSFGSEETQYF. The CDR3 DNA reads TGTGCCAGCAGTTTTGGTAGCGAAGAGACCCAGTACTTC.

V gene TRBV6-5 combines with J gene TRBJ2-7; D is possibly TRBD2 (6 bases). Germline values: CDR1 MNHEY, CDR2 SVGAGI. With 6 bases removed from V and 9 bases from J, the gap between germline ends came to 24 bases. The CDR3 has 15 amino acids. CDR3 protein: CASSPAGILSNVQYF. The DNA for the CDR3 is TGTGCCAGCAGCCCCGCGGGGATTCTCTCTAATGTGCAGTACTTC.

The CDR3 DNA is TGTGCCAGCAGCCTGACGACTACCAATGAGCAGTTCTTC. As protein: CASSLTTTNEQFF. The J gene is TRBJ2-1, the V gene TRBV9, with D possibly matching TRBD2 (5 bases). The CDR3 length is 13 residues. Per the germline V gene, CDR1 is SGDLS and CDR2 is YYNGEE. Deletions cut 4 bases from V and 6 bases from J, with 11 bases between. Full variable domain (outside the CDR3, taken from reference TRBV9 and TRBJ2-1): DSGVTQTPKHLITATGQRVTLRCSPRSGDLSVYWYQQSLDQGLQFLIQYYNGEERAKGNILERFSAQQFPDLHSELNLSSLELGDSALYFCASSLTTTNEQFFGPGTRLTVL.

The chain joins TRBV5-6 to TRBJ2-1, with TRBD2 identical over 8 bases. This CDR3 contains 16 residues. CDR1 and CDR2 from the germline V gene are SGHDT and YYEEEE. The J segment lost 3 bases and the V segment lost 3 bases, leaving 8 bases of the junction unmatched. The CDR3 DNA sequence: TGTGCCAGCAGCTGGGATAGCGGGGAGGTCTACAATGAGCAGTTCTTC. Protein product: CASSWDSGEVYNEQFF.

This sequence joins TRBV10-2 and TRBJ2-3; 7 bases line up with TRBD2. V was pared by 6 bases and J by 2 bases, with 5 bases of the junction left unmatched. Germline V gene data show CDR1 as WSHSY and CDR2 as SAAADI. CDR3 length equals 14 residues. CDR3 in DNA: TGCGCCAGCAGACTAGCGCTCGTCACAGATACGCAGTATTTT. Translating it yields CASRLALVTDTQYF.

This chain connects TRBV5-1 to TRBJ2-7; 7 nucleotides line up with TRBD1. The germline gives CDR1 SGHRS, CDR2 YFSETQ. The CDR3 covers 15 residues. J lost 6 bases, V lost 0 bases, and 9 bases had no gene match. The CDR3 protein is CASSLVPGTESEQYF. As DNA, the CDR3 is TGCGCCAGCAGCTTGGTCCCCGGGACAGAAAGCGAGCAGTACTTC.

The chain uses TRBV7-2 and TRBJ2-5, with 8 positions matching TRBD2. The V gene's germline CDR1 is SGHTA and CDR2 FQGNSA. After removal of 5 bases from V and 6 bases from J, the junction contained 11 bases not matched to a gene. The CDR3 consists of 15 residues. CDR3: CASSPPIAGMQTQYF. The CDR3 DNA is TGTGCCAGCAGCCCACCGATAGCGGGGATGCAGACCCAGTACTTC. The whole variable domain, remainder taken from reference TRBV7-2 and TRBJ2-5, is GAGVSQSPSNKVTEKGKDVELRCDPISGHTALYWYRQSLGQGLEFLIYFQGNSAPDKSGLPSDRFSAERTGGSVSTLTIQRTQQEDSAVYLCASSPPIAGMQTQYFGPGTRLLVL.

This clone was counted between two and nine times. The rearrangement uses TRBV5-4 and TRBJ2-5, with D possibly TRBD1 on 6 matching bases. Per germline, CDR1 SGHNT and CDR2 YYREEE (reference sequence). This CDR3 region has 15 residues. Between the trimmed V and J ends, which lost 2 bases and 3 bases, there was a span of 14 bases. In DNA, the CDR3 is TGTGCCAGCAGCTTCCCGACAGGAACGAAAGAGACCCAGTACTTC. This gives the protein CASSFPTGTKETQYF.

This clone has only a few counts. The CDR3 spells CATSARATAPNEQFF. The DNA for the CDR3 is TGTGCCACCAGTGCCAGGGCGACAGCACCCAATGAGCAGTTCTTC. The genes are TRBV24-1 and TRBJ2-1, with a possible D match to TRBD1 (5 bases). V lost 5 bases, J lost 6 bases, and 16 bases lay in between. The CDR3 contains 15 residues. Looked up from germline, CDR1 is KGHDR and CDR2 is SFDVKD.

J is TRBJ2-5 and V is TRBV2; 11 bases fit TRBD2. The trim removed 2 bases at V and 10 bases at J, leaving 12 bases unmatched. CDR3 length: 16 amino acids. The germline gives CDR1 SNHLY, CDR2 FYNNEI. The CDR3 sequence is CASSESWSSGGIGQYF. The CDR3 DNA reads as TGTGCCAGCAGTGAATCGTGGTCTAGCGGGGGGATTGGCCAGTACTTC.

This sequence joins TRBV2 and TRBJ1-5; D perhaps matches TRBD1 (5 bases). Trimming pared 0 bases from V and 0 bases from J, leaving 9 bases between. Per germline, CDR1 SNHLY and CDR2 FYNNEI. The CDR3 contains 16 residues. CDR3 nucleotide sequence: TGTGCCAGCAGTGAAGCCTGGGGCTATAGCAATCAGCCCCAGCATTTT. This sequence encodes CASSEAWGYSNQPQHF.

The V call is TRBV5-1, the J call TRBJ2-3, with 9 nucleotides matching TRBD1. CDR1 SGHRS and CDR2 YFSETQ come from the germline V gene. This CDR3 is 15 amino acids long. V lost 4 bases and J lost 2; bases outside the gene matches: 5. The CDR3 reads CASSTGQGFTDTQYF. CDR3 DNA sequence: TGCGCCAGCAGCACGGGACAGGGCTTCACAGATACGCAGTATTTT.

V is TRBV9 and J is TRBJ1-1, with a possible D match to TRBD1 (5 bases). The germline V gene has CDR1 SGDLS and CDR2 YYNGEE. V was clipped by 1 base and J by 6 bases, with 10 bases between them. The CDR3 loop spans 13 amino acids. In DNA, the CDR3 is TGTGCCAGCAGCGTATCTCCCAGGGCTGAAGCTTTCTTT. Protein product: CASSVSPRAEAFF.

The chain is built from TRBV7-3 and TRBJ1-3, with a tentative D call TRBD1 (6 bases). V lost 2 bases, J lost 4 bases, and 12 bases lay in between. Germline V gene lookup returns CDR1 SGHTA and CDR2 FQGTGA. The CDR3 has 15 residues. CDR3 residues: CASSLSAGEGNTIYF. DNA of the CDR3: TGTGCCAGCAGCTTATCGGCAGGGGAAGGAAACACCATATATTTT.

The V call is TRBV11-3, the J call TRBJ2-4, with D perhaps TRBD1 (5 bases). The V and J ends lost 3 bases and 7 bases respectively, with 10 bases between them. The CDR3 is 13 amino acids. CDR1 and CDR2 from the germline V gene are SGHNT and YENEEA. CDR3 nucleotides: TGTGCCAGCAGCTTCCCAGGGCTCAACATTCAGTACTTC. Amino acid sequence: CASSFPGLNIQYF.

V is TRBV6-4 and J is TRBJ2-2; 9 bases are shared with TRBD1. Per germline, CDR1 MRHNA and CDR2 SNTAGT. Losses at the gene ends were 6 bases for V and 3 bases for J; bases not matched to a gene: 5. This CDR3 has 15 residues. CDR3: CASRRQGVDTGELFF. The CDR3, as DNA: TGTGCCAGCAGAAGACAGGGGGTGGACACCGGGGAGCTGTTTTTT.

V and J are TRBV24-1 and TRBJ2-1; 10 nucleotides line up with TRBD1. Germline CDR1 is KGHDR and CDR2 is SFDVKD. Germline trimming cut 0 bases from V and 2 bases from J; bases unmatched to any gene: 3. The CDR3 is made up of 17 amino acids. This CDR3 reads CATSDLIGTGAYNEQFF. In DNA, the CDR3 is TGTGCCACCAGTGATTTGATTGGGACAGGGGCCTACAATGAGCAGTTCTTC.

This chain uses TRBV5-4 with TRBJ1-6, with 7 bases matching TRBD1. The ends lost 3 bases at V and 6 bases at J; junction bases unmatched: 3. The CDR3 extends over 14 amino acids. From germline, CDR1 is SGHNT and CDR2 YYREEE (reference sequence). The CDR3 nucleotides read TGTGCCAGCAGCTCCGGGACAGCTAATTCACCCCTCCACTTT. It encodes CASSSGTANSPLHF.

The V call is TRBV5-1, the J call TRBJ2-5; tentatively, D is TRBD2 (6 bases). This CDR3 region has 16 residues. In germline, CDR1 is SGHRS, CDR2 YFSETQ. The V gene lost 1 base and the J gene lost 5 bases, with 18 bases spanning the gap. CDR3 DNA: TGCGCCAGCAGCTTGTCCCGCGCAGGAGGGTATGAGACCCAGTACTTC. Amino acids: CASSLSRAGGYETQYF. Drawing the rest from reference TRBV5-1 and TRBJ2-5, the complete variable domain is KAGVTQTPRYLIKTRGQQVTLSCSPISGHRSVSWYQQTPGQGLQFLFEYFSETQRNKGNFPGRFSGRQFSNSRSEMNVSTLELGDSALYLCASSLSRAGGYETQYFGPGTRLLVL.

The chain is built from TRBV11-2 and TRBJ2-1; 14 nucleotides match TRBD2. The germline CDR1 and CDR2 sequences are SGHAT and FQNNGV. The trim removed 5 bases at V and 9 bases at J, leaving 15 bases unmatched. This CDR3 contains 18 residues. In DNA form, the CDR3 reads TGTGCCAGCAGCCCCCGACTAGCGGGAGGGATCTCCTTAGGTGAGCAGTTCTTC. This sequence encodes CASSPRLAGGISLGEQFF. Full variable domain (rest looked up from reference TRBV11-2 and TRBJ2-1): EAGVAQSPRYKIIEKRQSVAFWCNPISGHATLYWYQQILGQGPKLLIQFQNNGVVDDSQLPKDRFSAERLKGVDSTLKIQPAKLEDSAVYLCASSPRLAGGISLGEQFFGPGTRLTVL.

The CDR3 DNA sequence: TGCGCCAGCAGCCTGAGGACAGCGAGCACAGATACGCAGTATTTT. Amino acids: CASSLRTASTDTQYF. The chain uses TRBV4-1 and TRBJ2-3, with D possibly TRBD1 on 6 matching bases. Trimming stripped 4 bases from V and 0 bases from J, with 11 bases between. The CDR3 contains 15 residues. CDR1 and CDR2 from the germline V gene are MGHRA and YSYEKL.